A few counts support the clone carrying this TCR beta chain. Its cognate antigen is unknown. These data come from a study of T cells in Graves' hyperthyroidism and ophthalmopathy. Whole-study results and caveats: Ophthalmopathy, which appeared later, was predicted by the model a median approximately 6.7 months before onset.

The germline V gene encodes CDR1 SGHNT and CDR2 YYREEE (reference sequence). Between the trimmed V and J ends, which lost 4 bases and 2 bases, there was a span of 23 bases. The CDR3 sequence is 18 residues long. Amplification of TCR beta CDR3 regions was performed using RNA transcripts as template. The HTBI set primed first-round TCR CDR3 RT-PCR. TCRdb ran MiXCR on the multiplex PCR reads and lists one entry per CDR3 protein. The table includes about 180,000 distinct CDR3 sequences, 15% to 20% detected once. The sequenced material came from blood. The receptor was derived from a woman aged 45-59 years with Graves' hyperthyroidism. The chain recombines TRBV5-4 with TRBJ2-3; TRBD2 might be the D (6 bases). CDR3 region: CASSPARGRRGNTDTQYF. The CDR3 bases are TGTGCCAGCAGCCCGGCCCGGGGGAGGCGGGGTAACACAGATACGCAGTATTTT.